The clone carrying this T cell receptor beta chain has only a few counts. The data were obtained in a study of blood T cells in healthy people across ages. Combining a sample-barcoded 5' primer with a J-beta primer mix, a second PCR ran for roughly 7 to 12 cycles. Each cDNA was tagged by a template-switch adaptor containing 12 random nucleotides. TCRdb fed the 5' RACE reads into MiXCR, producing one record per CDR3 protein. The sample holds about 1.4 million distinct CDR3 sequences, 55% to 75% seen once. Between the trimmed V and J ends, which lost 5 bases and 9 bases, there was a span of 14 bases. The CDR3 runs to 13 residues. Per the germline V gene, CDR1 is MNHEY and CDR2 is SVGEGT. In terms of origin and age, donors were healthy Caucasian individuals from Russia aged 6 to 90. At least 6 million PBMCs were isolated per sample.

The genes are TRBV6-2 or TRBV6-3 and TRBJ2-1, with D uncertain. This clonotype was sampled from a man aged 18 to 29 in good health. The sequencing sample was made of blood. The CDR3 DNA is TGTGCCAGCAGTCTGATACGCCCTAGTGAGCAGTTCTTC. Protein sequence: CASSLIRPSEQFF.